The clone carrying this T cell receptor (beta chain) was observed once. The data originate from a study of blood T cell repertoires in COVID-19. Overall study: The cDNA or gDNA used as material had been derived from T cells, B-cell-depleted T cells, or PBMCs.

TCRdb's copy holds only in-frame clones and misses some; the assay was immunoSEQ multiplex PCR. The profile covers about 220,000 clones, with about 83% appearing a single time and 2% to 3% taken by the ten largest. Trimming removed 6 bases from V and 7 bases from J; junction bases left unmatched: 3. Germline V gives CDR1 LNHDA, CDR2 SQIVND (reference sequence). This CDR3 is built from 12 residues. The chain joins TRBV19 to TRBJ1-2, with TRBD1 identical over 9 bases. The sequence derives from a woman aged 40 to 50 with active or convalescent COVID-19. The specimen sequenced was peripheral blood. CDR3 nucleotides: TGTGCCAGTAGAACAGGGGGCAGTGGCTACACCTTC. Its protein product is CASRTGGSGYTF.